This T cell receptor beta chain was identified in a study of T-cell reconstitution after alpha-beta-depleted transplantation in children. This clonotype was detected ten times or more. Germline assignment: CDR1 DFQATT and CDR2 SNEGSKA (reference sequence). Trimming took 6 bases from V and 2 from J; bases not matched to a gene: 4. This CDR3 region has 13 residues. Preparation of the TCRbeta library was carried out with unique molecular identifiers. TCRdb reprocessed the PCR reads with MiXCR, giving one entry per CDR3 protein. The sample contains fewer than 350,000 distinct CDR3 sequences, 9.5% to 13% of which appear only once.

The chain carries TRBV20-1 and TRBJ1-3; 7 bases map to TRBD1. The receptor's source is a boy younger than two with acute myeloid leukemia, due to receive a stem cell transplant. The starting material was PBMCs, obtained before TCRalphabeta/CD19-depleted stem cell transplant. The CDR3 reads CSAATGTGNTIYF. DNA for the CDR3: TGCAGTGCCGCGACAGGGACTGGAAACACCATATATTTT.